This TCR beta chain was captured in a study of T cell responses to AZD1222 COVID-19 vaccine. Study details: Timing groups of about 4 and about 12 weeks for second doses were pooled. Findings and caveats of the study: Clonal diversity was possibly underestimated, and white British individuals and females predominated among donors.

Assay used: immunoSEQ multiplex PCR; TCRdb lists only in-frame clones, some missing. The sample lists roughly 160,000 clones, roughly 94% occurring once. A note on this clone: What it binds is unknown.

CDR1 SNHLY and CDR2 FYNNEI come from the germline V gene. The CDR3 runs to 14 residues. V lost 11 bases, J lost 7 bases, and 12 bases stayed unmatched. The clonotype originates from an adult in good health. This specimen was peripheral blood, taken on day 0 of AZD1222 vaccination. V usage is TRBV2 and J usage is TRBJ2-1; 9 bases fit TRBD2. CDR3 bases: TGTGCCGGGGCGCTAGCGGGATCCCAGAATGAGCAGTTCTTC. It yields the protein CAGALAGSQNEQFF.